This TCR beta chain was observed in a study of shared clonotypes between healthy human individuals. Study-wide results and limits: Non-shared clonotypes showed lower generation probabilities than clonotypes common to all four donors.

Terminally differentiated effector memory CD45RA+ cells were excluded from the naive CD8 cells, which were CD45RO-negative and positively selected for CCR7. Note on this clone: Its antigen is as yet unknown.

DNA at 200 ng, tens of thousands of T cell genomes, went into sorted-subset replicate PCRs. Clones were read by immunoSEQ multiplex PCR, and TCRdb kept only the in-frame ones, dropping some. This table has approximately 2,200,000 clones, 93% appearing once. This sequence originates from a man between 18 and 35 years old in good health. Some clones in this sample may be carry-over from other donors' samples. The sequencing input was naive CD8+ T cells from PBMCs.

The CDR3 region has the DNA TGTGCCAGCAGTTTCGGGAGGGGCACTGAAGCTTTCTTT. Translated, it gives CASSFGRGTEAFF. The chain couples TRBV6-4 to TRBJ1-1, with a tentative D call TRBD1 (5 bases). The ends were cut back, 5 bases at V and 4 bases at J, with 11 bases in the middle. Germline loops: CDR1 MRHNA, CDR2 SNTAGT. The CDR3 sequence is 13 residues long.